This TCR beta chain originates from a study of regulatory T cells in long-lasting Graves disease. Study-level points and caveats: The persistent group shared 2,741 public clonotypes, more than the approximately 930 shared by new patients.

About this clonotype itself: Its target is unknown.

Trimming removed 0 bases at V and 2 bases at J, with 13 bases between. The CDR3 is 15 residues long. Germline CDR1 reads DFQATT; CDR2 reads SNEGSKA (reference sequence). The time point denotes: persistent/refractory GD, antithyroid drugs over 5 years with positive TRAb. RNA isolated from PBMCs was used to make the TCR library. The TCR beta library used iRepertoire HTBI primers with Arm-PCR amplification of CDR3. A single record per CDR3 protein comes from TCRdb applying MiXCR to the multiplex PCR reads. In the table there are a few hundred thousand distinct CDR3 sequences, around a quarter of which are singletons.

Specimen: peripheral blood mononuclear cells (PBMCs), collected when the disease was refractory, from a patient treated with antithyroid drugs. V is TRBV20-1 and J is TRBJ1-1; D is uncertain. This receptor was identified in a female donor with Graves disease. The CDR3 DNA is TGCAGTGCTAGAGATCTGAGCGGCGGAAACACTGAAGCTTTCTTT. Translating gives CSARDLSGGNTEAFF.